The present entry profiles one T cell receptor beta chain with its context. Its antigen is not identified. V shed 3 bases and J 9 bases; nucleotides not matched to a gene: 7. Germline V gene lookup returns CDR1 MDHEN and CDR2 SYDVKM. The CDR3 is 15 amino acids. Generated by immunoSEQ multiplex PCR, the TCRdb table keeps only in-frame clones and is missing some. In the table there are some 80,000 clones, about 84% of which are singletons. These data originate in a study of T cell responses to AZD1222 COVID-19 vaccine. Notes on the study in general: AZD1222 recipients seropositive at baseline numbered only 6 or 7. Regions left unmutated in variants are reportedly the target of nearly half of spike-specific TCRs. When two AZD1222 doses had been given, Spike-specific TCR breadth and depth rose. Spike was spanned by vaccine-associated CD4 TCRs, which were dominant at 160-218 and 743-854.

This chain links TRBV28 with TRBJ2-2; TRBD2 matches 10 bases. The sample consisted of peripheral blood, taken on day 0 of AZD1222 vaccination. This receptor was obtained from an adult in good health. CDR3 sequence reads: CASSFESSGRRELFF. The CDR3 DNA reads as TGTGCCAGCAGTTTCGAGTCTAGCGGGAGACGGGAGCTGTTTTTT. The whole variable domain, remainder taken from reference TRBV28 and TRBJ2-2, is DVKVTQSSRYLVKRTGEKVFLECVQDMDHENMFWYRQDPGLGLRLIYFSYDVKMKEKGDIPEGYSVSREKKERFSLILESASTNQTSMYLCASSFESSGRRELFFGEGSRLTVL.